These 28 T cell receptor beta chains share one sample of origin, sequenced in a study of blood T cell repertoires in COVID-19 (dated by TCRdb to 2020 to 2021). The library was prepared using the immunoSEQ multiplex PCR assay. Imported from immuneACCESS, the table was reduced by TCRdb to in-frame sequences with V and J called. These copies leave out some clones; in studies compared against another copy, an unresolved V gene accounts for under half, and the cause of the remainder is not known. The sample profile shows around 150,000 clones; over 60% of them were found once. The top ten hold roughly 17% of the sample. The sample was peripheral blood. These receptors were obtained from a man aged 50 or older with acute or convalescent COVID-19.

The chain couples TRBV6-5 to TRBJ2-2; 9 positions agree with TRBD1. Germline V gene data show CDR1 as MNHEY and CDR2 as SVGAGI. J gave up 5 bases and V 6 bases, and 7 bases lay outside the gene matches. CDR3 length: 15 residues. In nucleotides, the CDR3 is TGTGCCAGCAGACGGGACAGGGAGCGTACCGGGGAGCTGTTTTTT. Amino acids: CASRRDRERTGELFF.

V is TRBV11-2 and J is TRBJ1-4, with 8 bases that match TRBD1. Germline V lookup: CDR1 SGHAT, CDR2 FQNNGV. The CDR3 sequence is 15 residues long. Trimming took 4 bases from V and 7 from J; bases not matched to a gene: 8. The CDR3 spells CASSYTGGQGEKLFF. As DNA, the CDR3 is TGTGCCAGCAGCTATACAGGGGGGCAAGGTGAAAAACTGTTTTTT.

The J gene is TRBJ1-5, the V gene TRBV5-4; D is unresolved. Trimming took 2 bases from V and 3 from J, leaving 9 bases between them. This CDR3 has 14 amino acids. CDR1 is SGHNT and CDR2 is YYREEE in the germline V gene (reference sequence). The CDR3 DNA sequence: TGTGCCAGCAGCTTAGCGGGTTCCAATCAGCCCCAGCATTTT. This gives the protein CASSLAGSNQPQHF.

The CDR3 is CASLGQRGAGNEQFF. The CDR3 region has the DNA TGTGCCAGCCTCGGGCAGCGGGGGGCCGGGAATGAGCAGTTCTTC. The V and J genes are TRBV6-5 and TRBJ2-1, with 9 bases that match TRBD2. The CDR3 totals 15 residues. V shed 8 bases, J shed 7 bases, and the junction held 12 bases outside the gene matches. Germline loops: CDR1 MNHEY, CDR2 SVGAGI.

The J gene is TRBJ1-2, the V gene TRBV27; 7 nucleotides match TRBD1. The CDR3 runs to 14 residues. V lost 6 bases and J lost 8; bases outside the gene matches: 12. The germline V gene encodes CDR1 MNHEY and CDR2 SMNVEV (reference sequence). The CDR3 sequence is CASRNRGMSGGYTF. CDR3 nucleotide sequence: TGTGCCAGCAGAAACAGGGGAATGTCAGGAGGCTACACCTTC.

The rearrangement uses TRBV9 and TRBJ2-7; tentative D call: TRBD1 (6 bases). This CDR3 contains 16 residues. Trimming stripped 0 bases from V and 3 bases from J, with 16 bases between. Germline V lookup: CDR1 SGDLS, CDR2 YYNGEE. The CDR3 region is CASSVAGAAMVYEQYF. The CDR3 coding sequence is TGTGCCAGCAGCGTAGCAGGGGCAGCAATGGTCTACGAGCAGTACTTC.

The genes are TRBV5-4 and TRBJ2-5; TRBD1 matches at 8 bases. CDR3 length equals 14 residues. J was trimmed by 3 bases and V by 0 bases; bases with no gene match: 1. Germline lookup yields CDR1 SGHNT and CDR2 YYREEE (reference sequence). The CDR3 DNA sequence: TGTGCCAGCAGCTTGGCAGGGGGCGAAGAGACCCAGTACTTC. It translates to CASSLAGGEETQYF. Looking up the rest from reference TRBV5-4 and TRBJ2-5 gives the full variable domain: ETGVTQSPTHLIKTRGQQVTLRCSSQSGHNTVSWYQQALGQGPQFIFQYYREEENGRGNFPPRFSGLQFPNYSSELNVNALELDDSALYLCASSLAGGEETQYFGPGTRLLVL.

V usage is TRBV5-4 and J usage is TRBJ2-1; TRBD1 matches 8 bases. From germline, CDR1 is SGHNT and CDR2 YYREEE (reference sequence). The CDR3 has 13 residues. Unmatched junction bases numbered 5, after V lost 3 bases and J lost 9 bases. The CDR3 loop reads CASSSGQDGEQFF. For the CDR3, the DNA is TGTGCCAGCAGCTCGGGACAGGATGGTGAGCAGTTCTTC.

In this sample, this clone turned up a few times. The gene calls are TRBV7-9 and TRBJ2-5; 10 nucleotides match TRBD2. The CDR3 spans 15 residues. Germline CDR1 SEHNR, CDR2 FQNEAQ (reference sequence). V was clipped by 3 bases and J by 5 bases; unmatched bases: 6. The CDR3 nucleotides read TGTGCCAGCAGCTTTCCGGGACTAGCGTCTGAGACCCAGTACTTC. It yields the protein CASSFPGLASETQYF.

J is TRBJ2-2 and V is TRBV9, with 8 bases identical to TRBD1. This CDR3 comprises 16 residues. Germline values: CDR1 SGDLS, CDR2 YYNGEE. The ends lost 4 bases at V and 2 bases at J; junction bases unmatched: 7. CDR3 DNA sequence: TGTGCCAGCAGCCCACCAGGACAGGGTAACACCGGGGAGCTGTTTTTT. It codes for CASSPPGQGNTGELFF.

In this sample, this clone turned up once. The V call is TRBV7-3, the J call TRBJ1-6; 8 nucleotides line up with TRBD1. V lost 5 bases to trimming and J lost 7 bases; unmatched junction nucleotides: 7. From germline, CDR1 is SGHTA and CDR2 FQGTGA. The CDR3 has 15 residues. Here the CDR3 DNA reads TGTGCCAGCAGCCTGCAACAGGGGGGAAATTCACCCCTCCACTTT. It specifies CASSLQQGGNSPLHF.

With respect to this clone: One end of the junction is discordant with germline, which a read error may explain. Here the CDR3 reads CASSPIGQGANEKLFF. The DNA of the CDR3 is TGTGCCAGCAGCCCGATCGGACAGGGGGCTAACGAAAAACTGTTTTTT. This chain joins TRBV11-2 and TRBJ1-4, with 11 positions matching TRBD1. Germline V CDR1 and CDR2: SGHAT, FQNNGV. This CDR3 spans 16 amino acids. The complete variable domain, with remaining parts taken from reference TRBV11-2 and TRBJ1-4, reads EAGVAQSPRYKIIEKRQSVAFWCNPISGHATLYWYQQILGQGPKLLIQFQNNGVVDDSQLPKDRFSAERLKGVDSTLKIQPAKLEDSAVYLCASSPIGQGANEKLFFGSGTQLSVL.

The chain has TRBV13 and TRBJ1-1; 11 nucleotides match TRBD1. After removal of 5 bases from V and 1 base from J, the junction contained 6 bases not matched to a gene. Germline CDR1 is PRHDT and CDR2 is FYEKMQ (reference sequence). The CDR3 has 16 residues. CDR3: CASSGRTGGGNTEAFF. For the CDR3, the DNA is TGTGCCAGCAGCGGAAGGACAGGGGGCGGGAACACTGAAGCTTTCTTT.

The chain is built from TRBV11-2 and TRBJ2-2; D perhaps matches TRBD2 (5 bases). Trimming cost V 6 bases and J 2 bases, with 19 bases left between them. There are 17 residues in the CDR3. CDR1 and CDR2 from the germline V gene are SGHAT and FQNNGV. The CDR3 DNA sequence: TGTGCCAGCAGACCCCCTCCCCGGGGAAGTAACACCGGGGAGCTGTTTTTT. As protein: CASRPPPRGSNTGELFF.

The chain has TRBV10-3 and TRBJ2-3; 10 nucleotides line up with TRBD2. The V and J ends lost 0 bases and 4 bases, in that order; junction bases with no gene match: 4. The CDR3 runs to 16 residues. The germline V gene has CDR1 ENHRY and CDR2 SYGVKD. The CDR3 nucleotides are TGTGCCATCAGTGAGTCCAGCGGGGGGGTCTCAGATACGCAGTATTTT. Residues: CAISESSGGVSDTQYF.

The CDR3 spells CASSPLRQGTGELFF. For the CDR3, the DNA is TGTGCCAGCAGTCCACTCAGACAGGGCACCGGGGAGCTGTTTTTT. V and J are TRBV6-5 and TRBJ2-2; 7 bases line up with TRBD1. V lost 5 bases and J lost 4; bases outside the gene matches: 7. CDR1 is MNHEY, CDR2 SVGAGI, per germline. The CDR3 covers 15 residues.

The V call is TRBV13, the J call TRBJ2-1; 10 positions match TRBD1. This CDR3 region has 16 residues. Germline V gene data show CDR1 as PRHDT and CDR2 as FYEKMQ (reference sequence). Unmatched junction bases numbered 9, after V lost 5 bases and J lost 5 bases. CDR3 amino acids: CASSRPPGQGNNEQFF. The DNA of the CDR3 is TGTGCCAGCAGCCGCCCTCCGGGACAGGGGAACAATGAGCAGTTCTTC.

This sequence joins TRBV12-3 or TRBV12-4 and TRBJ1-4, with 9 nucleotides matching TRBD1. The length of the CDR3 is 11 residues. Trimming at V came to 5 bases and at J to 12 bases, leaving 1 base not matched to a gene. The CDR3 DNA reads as TGTGCCAGCAGTCGGGACAGGGAACTGTTTTTT. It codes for CASSRDRELFF.

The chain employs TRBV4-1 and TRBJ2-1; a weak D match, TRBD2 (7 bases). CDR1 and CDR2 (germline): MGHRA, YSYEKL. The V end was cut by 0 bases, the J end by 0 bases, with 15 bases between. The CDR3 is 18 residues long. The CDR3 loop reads CASSQDLRGAGSYNEQFF. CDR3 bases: TGCGCCAGCAGCCAAGATCTTCGGGGGGCCGGCTCCTACAATGAGCAGTTCTTC.

CDR3 DNA sequence: TGTGCCAGTAGTGCCCCCGGGGGGGGGAACACTGAAGCTTTCTTT. It specifies CASSAPGGGNTEAFF. The chain combines TRBV19 with TRBJ1-1; TRBD1 is a possible D gene (5 bases). Trimming shortened V by 5 bases and J by 1 base, and 14 bases separated the two germline ends. The CDR3 spans 15 residues. Germline CDR1 LNHDA, CDR2 SQIVND (reference sequence).

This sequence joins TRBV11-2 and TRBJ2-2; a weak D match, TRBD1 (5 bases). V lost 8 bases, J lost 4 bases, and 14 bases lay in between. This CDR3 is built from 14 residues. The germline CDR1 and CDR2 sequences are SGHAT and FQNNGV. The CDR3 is CASARGRSTGELFF. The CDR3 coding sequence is TGTGCCAGCGCTAGGGGCAGGAGCACCGGGGAGCTGTTTTTT.

The chain's CDR3 is CASSLGDRPETQYF. As DNA, the CDR3 is TGTGCCAGCAGCTTAGGGGACAGACCTGAGACCCAGTACTTC. This chain links TRBV11-2 with TRBJ2-5; 7 bases map to TRBD1. The CDR3 totals 14 residues. V trimming: 1 base; J trimming: 5 bases; junction bases outside the gene matches: 4. The germline V gene has CDR1 SGHAT and CDR2 FQNNGV.

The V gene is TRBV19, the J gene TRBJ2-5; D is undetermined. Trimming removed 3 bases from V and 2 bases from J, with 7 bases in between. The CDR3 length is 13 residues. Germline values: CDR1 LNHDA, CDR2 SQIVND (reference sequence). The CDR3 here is CASSIRVQETQYF. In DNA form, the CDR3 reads TGTGCCAGTAGTATCCGGGTTCAAGAGACCCAGTACTTC.

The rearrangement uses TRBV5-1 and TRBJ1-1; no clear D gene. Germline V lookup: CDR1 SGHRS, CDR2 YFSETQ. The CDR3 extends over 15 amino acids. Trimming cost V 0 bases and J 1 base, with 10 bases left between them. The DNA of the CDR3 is TGCGCCAGCAGCTTGGCTCGGTCGGGGAACACTGAAGCTTTCTTT. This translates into CASSLARSGNTEAFF.

The CDR3 region is CASSHRTGGGGSPLHF. Written as DNA, the CDR3 is TGTGCCAGCAGCCACCGGACAGGGGGAGGAGGTTCACCCCTCCACTTT. The rearrangement uses TRBV3-1 (or the pseudogene TRBV3-2) and TRBJ1-6; 10 nucleotides line up with TRBD1. The CDR3 spans 16 residues. Germline trimming cut 3 bases from V and 9 bases from J; bases unmatched to any gene: 8. Germline V CDR1 and CDR2: LGHDT, YNNKEL (reference sequence).

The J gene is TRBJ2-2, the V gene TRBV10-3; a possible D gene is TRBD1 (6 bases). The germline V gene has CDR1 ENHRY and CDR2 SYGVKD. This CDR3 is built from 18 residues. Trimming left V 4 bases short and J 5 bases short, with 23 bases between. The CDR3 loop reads CAISAGAGAPPRTGELFF. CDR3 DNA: TGTGCCATCAGTGCAGGGGCAGGGGCGCCCCCCAGGACCGGGGAGCTGTTTTTT.

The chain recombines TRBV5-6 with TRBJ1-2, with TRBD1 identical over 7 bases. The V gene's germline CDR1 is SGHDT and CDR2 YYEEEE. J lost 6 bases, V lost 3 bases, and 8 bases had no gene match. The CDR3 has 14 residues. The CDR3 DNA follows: TGTGCCAGCAGCTCGTTACAGGGGACCCATGGCTACACCTTC. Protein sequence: CASSSLQGTHGYTF.

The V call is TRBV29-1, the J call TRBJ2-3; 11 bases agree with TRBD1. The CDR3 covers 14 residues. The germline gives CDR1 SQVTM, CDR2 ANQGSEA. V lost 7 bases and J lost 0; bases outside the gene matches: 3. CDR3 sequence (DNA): TGCAGCGCACGGACAGGGGGCAGCACAGATACGCAGTATTTT. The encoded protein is CSARTGGSTDTQYF.